The next 15 T cell receptor beta chains were all read from a single sample in a study of blood T cell repertoires in COVID-19. The assay was immunoSEQ multiplex PCR, and TCRdb's table has in-frame clones only and misses some. The top ten hold 4% to 5.5% of the sample, which has approximately 300,000 clones, 90% seen once. The sample consisted of PBMCs or T cells enriched from blood (not recorded which). The receptor source for this set is a woman between 18 and 30 years old with acute COVID-19.

The V gene is TRBV5-5, the J gene TRBJ2-4; weak D call: TRBD1 (6 bases). CDR3 length: 14 amino acids. V shed 3 bases and J shed 10 bases, with 17 bases lying between them. From germline, CDR1 is SGHKS and CDR2 YYEKEE (reference sequence). The CDR3 spells CASSSVDRQGIQYF. In DNA, the CDR3 is TGTGCCAGCAGCTCCGTCGACAGGCAGGGAATTCAGTACTTC.

The chain joins TRBV6-6 to TRBJ1-5; D may be TRBD1 (6 bases). The V and J ends lost 2 bases and 3 bases respectively, with 14 bases between them. Germline V gene lookup returns CDR1 MNHNY and CDR2 SVGAGI (reference sequence). The CDR3 runs to 16 residues. The CDR3 spells CASSYAQGHNNQPQHF. The CDR3 DNA sequence: TGTGCCAGCAGTTACGCACAGGGCCATAACAATCAGCCCCAGCATTTT.

The CDR3 is CAISAPGIMNTEAFF. The CDR3 DNA reads as TGTGCCATCAGTGCTCCAGGAATCATGAACACTGAAGCTTTCTTT. V and J are TRBV10-3 and TRBJ1-1; no definite D call. Germline CDR1 and CDR2: ENHRY and SYGVKD. This CDR3 spans 15 amino acids. Trimming pared 4 bases from V and 0 bases from J, leaving 12 bases between.

This chain connects TRBV11-1 to TRBJ1-1; D is unresolved. Between the trimmed V and J ends, which lost 6 bases and 1 base, there was a span of 18 bases. The CDR3 consists of 16 residues. CDR1 is SGHAT, CDR2 FQDESV, per germline (reference sequence). As DNA, the CDR3 is TGTGCCAGCAGGTTTCTCCTAGTAGGCGAGAACACTGAAGCTTTCTTT. As protein: CASRFLLVGENTEAFF.

The chain has TRBV18 and TRBJ1-1, with unresolved D. The CDR3 sequence is 12 residues long. The ends were cut back, 4 bases at V and 1 base at J, with 4 bases in the middle. CDR1 is KGHSH and CDR2 is LQKENI in the germline V gene. CDR3 DNA: TGTGCCAGCTCACTCGGGAACACTGAAGCTTTCTTT. It encodes CASSLGNTEAFF.

The rearrangement links TRBV6-5 to TRBJ2-7, with 8 nucleotides matching TRBD2. Trimming removed 2 bases from V and 6 bases from J; junction bases left unmatched: 0. Germline V gene data show CDR1 as MNHEY and CDR2 as SVGAGI. This CDR3 is 12 amino acids long. The CDR3 loop reads CASSYAGGEQYF. DNA for the CDR3: TGTGCCAGCAGTTACGCGGGGGGCGAGCAGTACTTC.

The genes are TRBV19 and TRBJ2-7; perhaps TRBD1 as D (5 bases). There are 14 residues in the CDR3. Trimming removed 10 bases from V and 0 bases from J, with 16 bases in between. CDR1 LNHDA and CDR2 SQIVND come from the germline V gene (reference sequence). CDR3 loop: CATPPNRFSYEQYF. The CDR3 region has the DNA TGTGCCACTCCCCCAAACAGGTTCTCCTACGAGCAGTACTTC.

This sequence joins TRBV12-5 and TRBJ1-2; tentative D call: TRBD1 (5 bases). Between the trimmed V and J ends, which lost 4 bases and 0 bases, there was a span of 12 bases. Germline values: CDR1 LGHNT, CDR2 FRNRAP. The CDR3 contains 15 residues. In DNA, the CDR3 is TGTGCTAGTGGTTCCCGGCAGGGCGCTAACTATGGCTACACCTTC. Protein sequence: CASGSRQGANYGYTF.

This clone appeared a single time. The chain has TRBV6-6 and TRBJ2-7, with TRBD1 identical over 9 bases. This CDR3 has 16 residues. The V and J ends lost 4 bases and 0 bases, in that order; junction bases with no gene match: 7. Germline V CDR1 and CDR2: MNHNY, SVGAGI (reference sequence). CDR3 in DNA: TGTGCCAGCAGTTTTAACCGGGACAGGGTCTCCTACGAGCAGTACTTC. This encodes CASSFNRDRVSYEQYF.

The chain recombines TRBV28 with TRBJ1-6, with TRBD1 matching 8 bases. The V gene end was trimmed by 6 bases and the J gene end by 7 bases; junction bases not matched to a gene: 8. The germline gives CDR1 MDHEN, CDR2 SYDVKM. This CDR3 region has 15 residues. This CDR3 is CASSSTGVYNSPLHF. The CDR3 DNA is TGTGCCAGCAGCTCGACAGGGGTCTACAATTCACCCCTCCACTTT.

This chain links TRBV11-3 with TRBJ2-1, with D hard to call. Germline CDR1 SGHNT, CDR2 YENEEA. This CDR3 region has 15 residues. V gave up 1 base and J gave up 0 bases, with 7 bases separating them. The CDR3 loop reads CASSLGANSYNEQFF. For the CDR3, the DNA is TGTGCCAGCAGCTTAGGAGCGAACTCCTACAATGAGCAGTTCTTC.

The gene calls are TRBV7-9 and TRBJ1-4, with D hard to call. V lost 5 bases, J lost 6 bases, and 19 bases lay in between. Per the germline V gene, CDR1 is SEHNR and CDR2 is FQNEAQ (reference sequence). This CDR3 contains 16 residues. The CDR3 nucleotides read TGTGCCAGCAGCCGACTCGGGGAGATGGAGGATGAAAAACTGTTTTTT. This gives the protein CASSRLGEMEDEKLFF.

The chain employs TRBV2 and TRBJ2-3, with D unresolved. Germline V gene sequence: CDR1 SNHLY, CDR2 FYNNEI. The V and J ends lost 8 bases and 2 bases respectively, with 5 bases between them. This CDR3 is built from 11 residues. CDR3 residues: CASCYTDTQYF. Written as DNA, the CDR3 is TGTGCCAGCTGTTACACAGATACGCAGTATTTT.

This clone is a singleton in its sample. V is TRBV5-4 and J is TRBJ2-2, with 7 positions matching TRBD1. J was trimmed by 6 bases and V by 0 bases; bases with no gene match: 8. The CDR3 totals 16 residues. Germline V lookup: CDR1 SGHNT, CDR2 YYREEE (reference sequence). The CDR3 nucleotides read TGTGCCAGCAGCTTGGCCGAGAGAGGGGGCGCCGGGGAGCTGTTTTTT. This translates into CASSLAERGGAGELFF.

The chain recombines TRBV11-2 with TRBJ1-3, with TRBD1 matching 7 bases. Germline V CDR1 and CDR2: SGHAT, FQNNGV. V trimming: 5 bases; J trimming: 0 bases; junction bases outside the gene matches: 4. The CDR3 consists of 15 residues. CDR3 residues: CASSHHRGSGNTIYF. DNA of the CDR3: TGTGCCAGCAGCCACCACAGGGGCTCTGGAAACACCATATATTTT.